Listed below are T cell receptor beta chains from one sample, sequenced in a study of shared clonotypes between healthy human individuals. Assay: immunoSEQ multiplex PCR; the TCRdb copy retains only in-frame clones and omits some. Seen here are 450,000 to 700,000 clones, 95% to 96% observed once, and the top ten hold 0.11%. Sequenced: naive CD8+ T cells sorted from blood. The receptors were sampled from a woman aged 30 to 39 in good health. CDR3s include the opening cysteine and the closing phenylalanine or tryptophan. A D gene is named only where the DNA matches it firmly. Size is omitted from some rows. Given values are once, few, many or a class for expanded clones.

D gene	V gene	J gene	clone size	CDR3 DNA	CDR3 protein
-	TRBV2	TRBJ2-3	-	TGTGCCAGCAGTGAAGGTGGAGCGGCAAGCACAGATACGCAGTATTTT	CASSEGGAASTDTQYF
TRBD1	TRBV5-4	TRBJ2-7	-	TGTGCCAGCAGCTTGGAACGACAGGGGGCCTACGAGCAGTACTTC	CASSLERQGAYEQYF
TRBD2	TRBV4-1	TRBJ2-7	-	TGCGCCAGCAGCCAATCGGGACTAGCGGGAAGGTACGAGCAGTACTTC	CASSQSGLAGRYEQYF
TRBD2	TRBV6-6	TRBJ2-5	-	TGTGCCAGCACCAGCGGGGGAAGCGAGACCCAGTACTTC	CASTSGGSETQYF
-	TRBV28	TRBJ2-7	-	TGTGCCAGCAGTTTATTGCCTCTGGGCGAGCAGTACTTC	CASSLLPLGEQYF
-	TRBV2	TRBJ2-1	-	TGTGCCAGCAGTGAAGCGCTGGACAATGAGCAGTTCTTC	CASSEALDNEQFF
-	TRBV6-1	TRBJ1-5	once	TGTGCCAGCAGTGAAGCGGCAGATTCGAGCAATCAGCCCCAGCATTTT	CASSEAADSSNQPQHF
TRBD1	TRBV27	TRBJ1-2	-	TGTGCCAGCAGTTTTCCAGGGGGTGATGGCTACACCTTC	CASSFPGGDGYTF
TRBD2	TRBV19	TRBJ2-3	-	TGTGCCAGTAGTATCGGTTTAGCGACTAGCGGGAGAGATACGCAGTATTTT	CASSIGLATSGRDTQYF
-	TRBV28	TRBJ2-3	once	TGTGCCAGCAGTTTGGTAGGTGGCCCAGATACGCAGTATTTT	CASSLVGGPDTQYF
-	TRBV9	TRBJ1-1	-	TGTGCCAGCAGCGTAGGGGGAGCCACTGAAGCTTTCTTT	CASSVGGATEAFF
TRBD2	TRBV19	TRBJ2-5	-	TGTGCCAGTGGGCGACTAGCGGGAGGGCCAGAGACCCAGTACTTC	CASGRLAGGPETQYF
-	TRBV5-1	TRBJ2-1	-	TGCGCCAGCAGCTTATTGGGAGGCAATGAGCAGTTCTTC	CASSLLGGNEQFF
-	TRBV5-4	TRBJ2-5	few	TGTGCCAGCAGCTTGGCCCAAGAGGAGACCCAGTACTTC	CASSLAQEETQYF
TRBD2	TRBV13	TRBJ2-3	-	TGTGCCAGCAGCCCCCGACTAGCGAGTAGCACAGATACGCAGTATTTT	CASSPRLASSTDTQYF
TRBD1	TRBV27	TRBJ2-7	-	TGTGCCAGCAGTCAACCATCCACAGGGGGATCTAGGTACGAGCAGTACTTC	CASSQPSTGGSRYEQYF
TRBD1	TRBV7-9	TRBJ2-5	-	TGTGCCAGCAGCTATACAGGGGCCAAAGAGACCCAGTACTTC	CASSYTGAKETQYF
-	TRBV5-6	TRBJ1-4	-	TGTGCCAGCAGCAACAAAAAAACAGGCGGAAAACTGTTTTTT	CASSNKKTGGKLFF
-	TRBV6-5	TRBJ2-7	once	TGTGCCAGCATCGACGCAGGGGCCCCCTACGAGCAGTACTTC	CASIDAGAPYEQYF
-	TRBV6-5	TRBJ1-1	-	TGTGCCAGCAGTTACAATGGGGAGAGAACTGAAGCTTTCTTT	CASSYNGERTEAFF
-	TRBV25-1	TRBJ2-1	-	TGTGCCAGCACGGGGCCGGTTGGGGCGCGGGCGTTCTTC	CASTGPVGARAFF
-	TRBV2	TRBJ2-7	few	TGTGCCAGCAGTGTGTACGAGCAGTACTTC	CASSVYEQYF
-	TRBV28	TRBJ2-7	once	TGTGCCAGCATGGAGACAGTCTACGAGCAGTACTTC	CASMETVYEQYF
TRBD2	TRBV7-8	TRBJ2-7	-	TGTGCCAGCAGCTCGACTAGCGGGAGGTACGAGCAGTACTTC	CASSSTSGRYEQYF
-	TRBV27	TRBJ2-1	-	TGTGCCAGCAGTTTAAGGAGTGGGTCCTACAATGAGCAGTTCTTC	CASSLRSGSYNEQFF
TRBD1	TRBV27	TRBJ2-7	-	TGTGCCAGCCGGACAGGGGGATACGAGCAGTACTTC	CASRTGGYEQYF
TRBD1	TRBV29-1	TRBJ2-7	-	TGCAGCCCCGGCGCGACAGGGGGGTACGAGCAGTACTTC	CSPGATGGYEQYF
TRBD1	TRBV19	TRBJ2-7	once	TGTGCCAGTAGCATAGGGACAGCTTACGAGCAGTACTTC	CASSIGTAYEQYF
-	TRBV29-1	TRBJ2-2	-	TGCAGCGTTGAAGATGCGAACACCGGGGAGCTGTTTTTT	CSVEDANTGELFF
-	TRBV7-9	TRBJ1-3	-	TGTGCTAGCAGACCCCCGACCCGGAACACCATATATTTT	CASRPPTRNTIYF
-	TRBV19	TRBJ1-1	few	TGTGCCAGTAGTATTGAGGCACGGTCCCCTGTGGGAGCTTTCTTT	CASSIEARSPVGAFF
TRBD2	TRBV4-2	TRBJ2-3	-	TGTGCCAGCAGCCAAGGCCTAGCGGACGGAACAGATACGCAGTATTTT	CASSQGLADGTDTQYF
TRBD1	TRBV5-5	TRBJ2-7	-	TGTGCCAGCAGCTGGGACAGGGTTTACGAGCAGTACTTC	CASSWDRVYEQYF
TRBD2	TRBV19	TRBJ2-1	-	TGTGCCAGTACTGGGCTAACTAGCGGGATTTACAATGAGCAGTTCTTC	CASTGLTSGIYNEQFF
-	TRBV21-1	TRBJ2-1	-	TGTGCCAGCAGCGGGCGGACTAGCGGGACGAATGAGCAGTTCTTC	CASSGRTSGTNEQFF
-	TRBV13	TRBJ1-5	-	TGTGCCAGCAGCTTATCGTGGGGGCAGCCCCAGCATTTT	CASSLSWGQPQHF
TRBD2	TRBV5-4	TRBJ2-7	-	TGTGCCAGCAGCCCGTGGACTAGCGGGATCGCCGTCGGTTACGAGCAGTACTTC	CASSPWTSGIAVGYEQYF
TRBD2	TRBV13	TRBJ2-7	-	TGTGCCAGCACCTTTAAGACAGGGGATGAACAAGGAGGGACTAGCGGGAGCACCTACGAGCAGTACTTC	CASTFKTGDEQGGTSGSTYEQYF
-	TRBV5-6	TRBJ2-7	-	TGTGCCAGCAGCTTAGCCCTTTCGGACGACGAGCAGTACTTC	CASSLALSDDEQYF
TRBD1	TRBV19	TRBJ1-5	-	TGTGCCAGTAGTACCTGGGGACAGGGAAGCAATCAGCCCCAGCATTTT	CASSTWGQGSNQPQHF
TRBD1	TRBV27	TRBJ2-7	once	TGTGCCAGCAGTCATGGGACAGCAACCTACGAGCAGTACTTC	CASSHGTATYEQYF
-	TRBV5-1	TRBJ1-2	-	TGCGCCAGCAGCTTGGGAAATGGCTACACCTTC	CASSLGNGYTF
TRBD2	TRBV7-9	TRBJ2-7	once	TGTGCCAGCAGCTCCATCGGGACTAGCGGGTTCAACGAGCAGTACTTC	CASSSIGTSGFNEQYF
TRBD2	TRBV5-4	TRBJ2-1	once	TGTGCCAGCAGCACTAGCGGGAGAGGCTTGGATGAGCAGTTCTTC	CASSTSGRGLDEQFF
-	TRBV5-6	TRBJ2-6	-	TGTGCCAGCAGCTTGGATGTTAGCGGCTCTGGGGCCAACGTCCTGACTTTC	CASSLDVSGSGANVLTF